This TCR beta chain stems from a study of OX40 agonist ivuxolimab in advanced cancers. A note on the overall study: Ivuxolimab was a fully human IgG2 agonistic monoclonal antibody targeting the costimulatory receptor OX40 (CD134). Intravenous ivuxolimab was administered to patients every 2 weeks at six dose levels: 0.01, 0.1, 0.3, 1.5, 3 and 10 mg/kg. Among the 52 dose-escalation patients, 19 had hepatocellular carcinoma, around 15 melanoma, 9 renal cell carcinoma and 9 head and neck cancer. A male proportion of around 80% and a mean age of around 60 years, ranging from roughly 23 to 85, were recorded for the dose-escalation cohort. Prior anti-PD-1, anti-PD-L1 or anti-CTLA-4 therapy was permitted, and checkpoint inhibitors had been received by 40% to 50% of dose-escalation patients. Partial responses occurred in three dose-escalation patients: two with cutaneous melanoma and one with hepatocellular carcinoma. The point of sequencing TCRbeta in the periphery was to test whether ivuxolimab changed TCR sequence diversity and drove clonal T-cell expansion. The paper describes the monotherapy dose-escalation part (N ≈ 50 patients) of the phase I trial of ivuxolimab.

Patients with autoimmune disease history or receiving systemic immunosuppression were excluded from the trial. Peripheral blood for TCR sequencing was collected from all dose cohorts at baseline, on cycle 4 day 1, and on cycle 7 day 1. Samples were obtained from an open-label, multicenter, first-in-human phase I dose-escalation trial of ivuxolimab. Adults with locally advanced or metastatic melanoma, renal cell carcinoma, hepatocellular carcinoma or head and neck squamous cell carcinoma were enrolled in the trial. CD4+ and CD8+ T cells were sorted separately from peripheral blood before TCR sequencing. Concerning this clone itself: Its cognate antigen has yet to be identified. No much larger clone exists at a distance of one base, and base qualities are not known.

Trimming at the junction amounts to 4 bases on V and 7 bases on J, and the germline ends lie 8 bases apart. From a lookup of the germline V gene (reference sequence), CDR1 and CDR2 are MNHNY and SVGAGI. Spanning cysteine to phenylalanine, the CDR3 consists of 13 amino acids. Kept here is only the CDR3 DNA, which spans 39 bases and is read in frame from base 1. For sequencing of the TCRbeta CDR3 region, genomic DNA was extracted from the sorted cells. The immunoSEQ Assay was used to sequence the TCRbeta CDR3 regions. The clones in this table, taken by TCRdb from immuneACCESS, are in-frame only. Not every clone is retained; where verified, under half of the shortfall comes from an unresolved V gene, and the cause of the rest is unknown. Counted in this sample were about 50,000 clones; around 80% of them appeared once. Around 7.1% of the sample comes from the top ten. What the study reported, not specific to this receptor: In the 0.1-3.0 mg/kg groups, partial responders had among the lowest normalized peripheral clonal expansion, particularly in CD8+ T cells. At doses from 0.1 to 3.0 mg/kg, clonal expansion was seen in both CD4+ and CD8+ blood T cells between baseline and week 6. Low levels of normalized T-cell clonal expansion were also seen in some patients who did not respond. Which antigens the clonally expanded peripheral T cells were specific for was not determined. After ivuxolimab, CD8+ T cells had more expanded clones than CD4+ T cells on average.

The rearrangement combines TRBV6-6 with TRBJ1-6; the D gene assignment is ambiguous. The receptor comes from an adult with an advanced solid tumor such as melanoma, head and neck, liver or kidney cancer. This material consisted of CD4+ or CD8+ T cells sorted from blood, taken in a trial of the OX40 agonist ivuxolimab. The DNA sequence is as follows: TGTGCCAGCAGTTTGGGCAGCAATTCACCCCTCCACTTT. This translates into CASSLGSNSPLHF.